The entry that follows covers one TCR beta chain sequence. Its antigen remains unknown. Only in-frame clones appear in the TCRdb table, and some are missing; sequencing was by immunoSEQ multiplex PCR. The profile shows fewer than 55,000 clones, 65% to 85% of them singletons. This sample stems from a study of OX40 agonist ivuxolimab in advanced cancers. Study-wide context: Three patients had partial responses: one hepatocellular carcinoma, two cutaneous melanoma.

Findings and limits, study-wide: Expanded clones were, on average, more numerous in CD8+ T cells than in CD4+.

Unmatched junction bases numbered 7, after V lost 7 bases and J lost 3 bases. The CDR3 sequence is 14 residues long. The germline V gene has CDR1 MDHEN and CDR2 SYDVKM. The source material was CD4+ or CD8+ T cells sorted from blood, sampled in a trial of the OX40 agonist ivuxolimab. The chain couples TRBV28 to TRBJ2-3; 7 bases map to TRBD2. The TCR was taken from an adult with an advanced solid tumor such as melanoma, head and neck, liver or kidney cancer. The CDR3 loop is CASTLLGGTDTQYF. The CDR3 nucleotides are TGTGCCAGCACCCTCCTGGGAGGGACAGATACGCAGTATTTT.